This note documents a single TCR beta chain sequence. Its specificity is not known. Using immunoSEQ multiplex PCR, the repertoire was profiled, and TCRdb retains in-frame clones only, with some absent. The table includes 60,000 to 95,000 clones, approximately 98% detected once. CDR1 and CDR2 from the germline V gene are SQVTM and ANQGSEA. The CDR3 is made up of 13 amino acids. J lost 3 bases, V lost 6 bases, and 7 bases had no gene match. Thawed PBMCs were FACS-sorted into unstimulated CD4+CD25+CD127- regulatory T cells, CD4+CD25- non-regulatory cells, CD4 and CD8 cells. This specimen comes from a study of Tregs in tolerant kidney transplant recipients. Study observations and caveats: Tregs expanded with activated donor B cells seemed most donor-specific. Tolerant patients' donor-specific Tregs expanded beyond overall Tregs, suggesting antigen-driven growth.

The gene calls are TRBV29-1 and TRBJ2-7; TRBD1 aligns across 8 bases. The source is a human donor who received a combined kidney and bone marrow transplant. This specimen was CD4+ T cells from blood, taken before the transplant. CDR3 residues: CSVGQGEGYEQYF. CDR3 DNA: TGCAGCGTCGGACAGGGCGAGGGCTACGAGCAGTACTTC.